Reported below is one T cell receptor beta chain. Its binding antigen is unknown. Qualities for individual bases were not recorded, and no much larger clone is one base off. This sample was taken from a study of vaccination effects on CD4 cells after COVID-19 (dated by TCRdb to 2021 to 2024). About the full investigation: Each participant received two doses of an mRNA SARS-CoV-2 vaccine, either BNT162b2 or mRNA-1273. In a couple of convalescent patients, pre-vaccine samples were collected 16 days and one week ahead of the first dose, 142 and 148 days after COVID-19 diagnosis. The study compared SARS-CoV-2 spike-specific CD4+ TCR repertoires before and after mRNA vaccination in COVID-19 convalescent patients and infection-naive vaccine recipients. Altogether, around 9 COVID-19 convalescent patients and a few SARS-CoV-2-naive healthy vaccine recipients made up the full study. The Oncomine TCR Beta short-read assay on an Illumina iSeq 100 was used to sequence cultures from other donors in the study. What the research found in general, with its limitations: Marked clonal contraction was observed in both infection-induced and vaccine-induced clones at late post-vaccination timepoints, consistent with waning T cell responses. The study was limited by a small number of convalescent patients and lacked early post-infection timepoints. In convalescent patients, the post-vaccine spike-reactive repertoire was composed mainly of new vaccine-induced clones that were largely distinct from infection-induced clones.

Trimming takes 0 bases from V and 4 bases from J, and the germline ends sit 18 bases apart. The germline V gene encodes CDR1 LGHNA and CDR2 YSLEER. Spanning cysteine to phenylalanine, the CDR3 consists of 17 amino acids. Here the CDR3 DNA is all that survives: 51 bases in frame from base 1. Libraries were made using the immunoSEQ multiplex PCR assay. TCR beta CDR3 sequencing was performed on DNA from the cultured, isolated CD4+ T cells. The study's processing was this. Non-productive TCR sequences were removed, reads were trimmed to the CDR3 region, and CDR3s of at least 7 amino acids were retained. The MANAFEST web app was used to pick out antigen-specific clonotypes by comparing their expansion in peptide wells with that in reference cultures. Positive clones required FDR<0.05 expansion versus reference and all other wells, odds ratio above 5, and frequency above 0.1% in two replicate wells. Cross-reactive clonotypes were defined as significantly expanded in SARS-CoV-2 spike wells and in at least one common cold coronavirus spike condition. CDR3 similarity was assessed by Levenshtein distance using the stringdist R package, and unrooted trees were constructed with ape in R 3.6.1. TCRdb carries this immuneACCESS record with in-frame sequences only. Its versions omit some clonotypes, under half of them owing to an unresolved V gene in the studies checked, with the rest unexplained. D and trimming come from the DNA, and the V and J calls and clone size come from that table. The sample contains 40,000 to 50,000 clones, approximately 70% of them found a single time. The top ten hold more than 30% of the sample.

In the ViraFEST assay, PBMC were stimulated with viral peptide pools, and TCR sequencing was then used to find antigen-specific CD4+ T cell clonotypes based on their expansion. After around 10 days of culture, CD4+ T cells were isolated with the EasySep CD4+ T cell isolation kit. PCR-confirmed SARS-CoV-2 infection had occurred in convalescent patients between March and December 2020, before the Alpha, Beta and Delta variants emerged in the United States. Each well held under 2.5 million PBMC cultured in IMDM containing approximately 5.2% human AB serum, 9.5 to 10 IU/ml IL-2 and gentamicin, along with 8 to 10 ug/ml peptides. On days 3 and 7, half of the culture medium was replaced with fresh IL-2-containing medium. Unless otherwise noted, each peptide stimulation condition was cultured in triplicate wells. PBMC were separated from whole blood using Ficoll-Paque Plus gradient centrifugation and were then either cryopreserved at -140C or used fresh. The QIAamp micro DNA kit was used to extract genomic DNA from the cultured CD4+ T cells.

This chain joins TRBV4-3 to TRBJ1-2; TRBD1 is perhaps the D gene, given 6 matching bases. The sequence was collected from a human donor who had a prior SARS-CoV-2 infection. The source was CD4+ T cells from PBMCs cultured with a peptide pool, collected before COVID-19 vaccination. The CDR3 is CASSQDIGGGTIYGYTF. The bases are TGCGCCAGCAGCCAAGATATCGGTGGGGGGACAATCTATGGCTACACCTTC.